Listed below are T cell receptor beta chains from one sample, sequenced in a study of shared clonotypes between healthy human individuals. The assay was immunoSEQ multiplex PCR, and TCRdb's table has in-frame clones only and misses some. This sample carries roughly 590,000 clones, roughly 95% of them seen once, and the ten largest clones take over 0.09%. The sample consisted of naive CD8+ T cells sorted from blood. All receptors come from a woman aged 25-40 years in good health. Both conserved end residues are part of each CDR3. Each record gives: CDR3 length, J gene, V gene, D gene, CDR3 protein. D genes are given only for firm matches.

cdr3_length: 14
j_call: TRBJ1-4
v_call: TRBV5-1
d_call: NA
cdr3_aa: CASRGGNGKEKLFF

cdr3_length: 14
j_call: TRBJ2-7
v_call: TRBV27
d_call: NA
cdr3_aa: CASSLLGFSYEQYF

cdr3_length: 12
j_call: TRBJ2-7
v_call: TRBV27
d_call: TRBD1
cdr3_aa: CASSRGPYEQYF

cdr3_length: 14
j_call: TRBJ1-4
v_call: TRBV30
d_call: TRBD1
cdr3_aa: CAWSVGTGVEKLFF

cdr3_length: 15
j_call: TRBJ2-7
v_call: TRBV28
d_call: NA
cdr3_aa: CASSSLGGPSYEQYF

cdr3_length: 12
j_call: TRBJ2-3
v_call: TRBV6-5
d_call: TRBD2
cdr3_aa: CASSYSPGLEYF

cdr3_length: 13
j_call: TRBJ1-1
v_call: TRBV27
d_call: NA
cdr3_aa: CASSPGPNTEAFF

cdr3_length: 16
j_call: TRBJ2-5
v_call: TRBV5-1
d_call: NA
cdr3_aa: CASSPIYRDSQETQYF

cdr3_length: 14
j_call: TRBJ1-2
v_call: TRBV7-9
d_call: TRBD1
cdr3_aa: CASSPVGQPAGYTF

cdr3_length: 17
j_call: TRBJ2-7
v_call: TRBV7-6
d_call: TRBD2
cdr3_aa: CASSHRLAGKLSYEQYF

cdr3_length: 15
j_call: TRBJ1-1
v_call: TRBV5-1
d_call: NA
cdr3_aa: CASSPNRNMNTEAFF

cdr3_length: 13
j_call: TRBJ2-3
v_call: TRBV5-4
d_call: NA
cdr3_aa: CASSFAGSDTQYF

cdr3_length: 16
j_call: TRBJ2-3
v_call: TRBV19
d_call: TRBD2
cdr3_aa: CASSTTTSGKTDTQYF

cdr3_length: 13
j_call: TRBJ2-1
v_call: TRBV7-8
d_call: TRBD1
cdr3_aa: CASSMDRGNEQFF

cdr3_length: 13
j_call: TRBJ2-7
v_call: TRBV29-1
d_call: TRBD2
cdr3_aa: CSVAGGPIYEQYF

cdr3_length: 12
j_call: TRBJ1-1
v_call: TRBV9
d_call: NA
cdr3_aa: CASSEVNTEAFF

cdr3_length: 17
j_call: TRBJ2-3
v_call: TRBV4-1
d_call: NA
cdr3_aa: CASSQDRTGSSTDTQYF

cdr3_length: 14
j_call: TRBJ2-7
v_call: TRBV6-5
d_call: NA
cdr3_aa: CASSSDRDPRGLYF

cdr3_length: 13
j_call: TRBJ2-1
v_call: TRBV28
d_call: NA
cdr3_aa: CASSRRDWSEQFF

cdr3_length: 17
j_call: TRBJ2-7
v_call: TRBV15
d_call: NA
cdr3_aa: CATSRDQGSRSSYEQYF

cdr3_length: 11
j_call: TRBJ2-5
v_call: TRBV7-9
d_call: NA
cdr3_aa: CASSSWWAQYF

cdr3_length: 15
j_call: TRBJ2-3
v_call: TRBV10-3
d_call: TRBD2
cdr3_aa: CAINAGTSDSDTQYF

cdr3_length: 14
j_call: NA
v_call: TRBV19
d_call: NA
cdr3_aa: CASSLETRPHEQYF

cdr3_length: 16
j_call: TRBJ2-2
v_call: TRBV2
d_call: TRBD1
cdr3_aa: CASRETGSYYTGELFF

cdr3_length: 13
j_call: TRBJ2-7
v_call: TRBV27
d_call: NA
cdr3_aa: CASSLMGSYEQYF

cdr3_length: 15
j_call: TRBJ2-1
v_call: TRBV7-9
d_call: TRBD2
cdr3_aa: CATQPGLADVNEQFF

cdr3_length: 17
j_call: TRBJ1-1
v_call: TRBV19
d_call: NA
cdr3_aa: CASSYDTGGQLNTEAFF

cdr3_length: 13
j_call: TRBJ1-2
v_call: TRBV14
d_call: NA
cdr3_aa: CASSQVNNYGYTF

cdr3_length: 16
j_call: TRBJ2-7
v_call: TRBV5-5
d_call: TRBD2
cdr3_aa: CASSQTSGANYYEQYF

cdr3_length: 15
j_call: TRBJ2-1
v_call: TRBV4-2
d_call: TRBD2
cdr3_aa: CASSQELAGGSEQFF

cdr3_length: 13
j_call: TRBJ1-4
v_call: TRBV7-7
d_call: NA
cdr3_aa: CASSRTGNEKLFF

cdr3_length: 13
j_call: TRBJ2-5
v_call: TRBV5-4
d_call: NA
cdr3_aa: CATSGEAAETQYF

cdr3_length: 15
j_call: TRBJ2-2
v_call: TRBV6-5
d_call: TRBD1
cdr3_aa: CASSSLTGVSGELFF

cdr3_length: 15
j_call: TRBJ2-4
v_call: TRBV6-5
d_call: NA
cdr3_aa: CASSYLPLAKNIQYF

cdr3_length: 13
j_call: TRBJ2-7
v_call: TRBV29-1
d_call: NA
cdr3_aa: CSATGTGSYEQYF

cdr3_length: 12
j_call: TRBJ1-2
v_call: TRBV19
d_call: NA
cdr3_aa: CASSIENYGYTF